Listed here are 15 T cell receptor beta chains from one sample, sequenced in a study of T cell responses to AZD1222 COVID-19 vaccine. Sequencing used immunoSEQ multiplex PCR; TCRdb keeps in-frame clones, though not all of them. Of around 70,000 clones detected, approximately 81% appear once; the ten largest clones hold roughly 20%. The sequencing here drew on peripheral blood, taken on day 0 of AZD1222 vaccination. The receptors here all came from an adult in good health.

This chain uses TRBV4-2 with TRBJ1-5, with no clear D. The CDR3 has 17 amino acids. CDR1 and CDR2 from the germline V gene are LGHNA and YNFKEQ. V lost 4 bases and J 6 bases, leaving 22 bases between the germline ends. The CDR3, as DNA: TGTGCCAGCAGCCCGAACCTTGACTGGTACGGGCGTCAGCCCCAGCATTTT. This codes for CASSPNLDWYGRQPQHF.

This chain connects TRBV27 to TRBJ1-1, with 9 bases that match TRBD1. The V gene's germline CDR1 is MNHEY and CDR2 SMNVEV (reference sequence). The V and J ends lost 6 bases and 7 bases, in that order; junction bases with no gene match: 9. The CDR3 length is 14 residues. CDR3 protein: CASRAIGQGREAFF. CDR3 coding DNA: TGTGCCAGCAGGGCAATCGGACAGGGGCGTGAAGCTTTCTTT.

The CDR3 nucleotides read TGTGCCAGTACCCGCGGGGGGGGCTTGTACGAGCAGTACTTC. The encoded protein is CASTRGGGLYEQYF. The rearrangement links TRBV19 to TRBJ2-7; the match to TRBD2 covers 9 bases. The CDR3 length is 14 residues. Germline CDR1 and CDR2: LNHDA and SQIVND (reference sequence). The V gene end was trimmed by 7 bases and the J gene end by 4 bases; junction bases not matched to a gene: 8. The full variable domain, rest sourced from reference TRBV19 and TRBJ2-7, is DGGITQSPKYLFRKEGQNVTLSCEQNLNHDAMYWYRQDPGQGLRLIYYSQIVNDFQKGDIAEGYSVSREKKESFPLTVTSAQKNPTAFYLCASTRGGGLYEQYFGPGTRLTVT.

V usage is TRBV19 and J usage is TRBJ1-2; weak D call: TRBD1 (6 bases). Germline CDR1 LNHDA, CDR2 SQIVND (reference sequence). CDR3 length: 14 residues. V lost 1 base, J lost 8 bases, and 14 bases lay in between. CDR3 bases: TGTGCCAGTAGTATAGTGCCAGGGGATGGAGGCTACACCTTC. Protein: CASSIVPGDGGYTF.

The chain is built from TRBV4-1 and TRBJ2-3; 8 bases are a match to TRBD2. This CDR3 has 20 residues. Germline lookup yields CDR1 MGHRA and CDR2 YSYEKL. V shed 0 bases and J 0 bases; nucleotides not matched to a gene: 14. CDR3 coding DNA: TGCGCCAGCAGCCAAGATCTGGAGACTAGCGTACTTACTAGCACAGATACGCAGTATTTT. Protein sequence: CASSQDLETSVLTSTDTQYF.

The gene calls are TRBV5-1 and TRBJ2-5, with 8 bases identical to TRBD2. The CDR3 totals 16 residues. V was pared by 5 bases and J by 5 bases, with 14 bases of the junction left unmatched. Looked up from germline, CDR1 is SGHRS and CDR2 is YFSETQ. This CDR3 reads CASSLSAPGGGETQYF. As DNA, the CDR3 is TGCGCCAGCAGTCTAAGCGCACCGGGAGGGGGGGAGACCCAGTACTTC.

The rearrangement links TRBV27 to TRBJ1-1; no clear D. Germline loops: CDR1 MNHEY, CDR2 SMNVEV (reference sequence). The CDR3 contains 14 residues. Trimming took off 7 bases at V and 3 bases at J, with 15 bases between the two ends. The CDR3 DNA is TGTGCCAGCATTCGGACCTTGGGGTACACTGAAGCTTTCTTT. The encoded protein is CASIRTLGYTEAFF.

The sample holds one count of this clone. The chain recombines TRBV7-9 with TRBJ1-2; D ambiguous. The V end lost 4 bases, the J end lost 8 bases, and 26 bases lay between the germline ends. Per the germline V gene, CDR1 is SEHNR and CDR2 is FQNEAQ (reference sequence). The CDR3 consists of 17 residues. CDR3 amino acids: CASSSPGVVLPEEGYTF. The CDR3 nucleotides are TGTGCCAGCAGCTCCCCCGGGGTTGTGCTCCCGGAGGAGGGCTACACCTTC.

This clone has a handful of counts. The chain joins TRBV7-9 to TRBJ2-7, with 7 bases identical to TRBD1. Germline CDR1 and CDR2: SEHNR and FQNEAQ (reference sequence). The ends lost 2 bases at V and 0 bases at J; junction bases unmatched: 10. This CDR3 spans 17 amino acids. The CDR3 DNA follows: TGTGCCAGCAGCTTAAGTAATGGACAGGTCACCTCCTACGAGCAGTACTTC. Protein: CASSLSNGQVTSYEQYF. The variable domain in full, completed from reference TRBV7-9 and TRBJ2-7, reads DTGVSQNPRHKITKRGQNVTFRCDPISEHNRLYWYRQTLGQGPEFLTYFQNEAQLEKSRLLSDRFSAERPKGSFSTLEIQRTEQGDSAMYLCASSLSNGQVTSYEQYFGPGTRLTVT.

The CDR3 DNA reads as TGCGCCAGCAGCTTGGGACAGGCCCCCACCGGGGAGCTGTTTTTT. Its translation: CASSLGQAPTGELFF. The chain joins TRBV5-1 to TRBJ2-2; D perhaps matches TRBD1 (6 bases). Germline CDR1 reads SGHRS; CDR2 reads YFSETQ. CDR3 size: 15 residues. The V end lost 0 bases, the J end lost 4 bases, and 10 bases lay between the germline ends.

The CDR3 is CASSQDNRGAETQYF. CDR3 bases: TGTGCCAGCAGCCAAGATAATAGGGGGGCGGAGACCCAGTACTTC. V usage is TRBV3-1 (or the pseudogene TRBV3-2) and J usage is TRBJ2-5, with D possibly called TRBD1 or TRBD2 (6 bases each). This CDR3 spans 15 amino acids. V was shortened by 0 bases and J by 5 bases, with 13 bases between the two germline ends. Per germline, CDR1 LGHDT and CDR2 YNNKEL (reference sequence).

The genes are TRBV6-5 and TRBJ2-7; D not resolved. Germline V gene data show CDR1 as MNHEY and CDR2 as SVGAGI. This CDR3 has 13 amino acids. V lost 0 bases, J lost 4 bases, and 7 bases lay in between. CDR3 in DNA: TGTGCCAGCAGTTACTCGTCCTCTTACGAGCAGTACTTC. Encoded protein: CASSYSSSYEQYF.

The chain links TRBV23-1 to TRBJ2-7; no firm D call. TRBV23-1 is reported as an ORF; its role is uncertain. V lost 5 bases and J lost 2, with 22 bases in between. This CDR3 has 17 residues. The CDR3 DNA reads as TGCGCCAGCAGTTCTCCCTTAGGGCCAATAAACCCCTACGAGCAGTACTTC. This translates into CASSSPLGPINPYEQYF.

CDR3 region: CASSPSWSNQPQHF. The CDR3 DNA follows: TGTGCCAGCAGCCCATCATGGAGCAATCAGCCCCAGCATTTT. V and J are TRBV6-5 and TRBJ1-5; D is ambiguous. Germline values: CDR1 MNHEY, CDR2 SVGAGI. V was cut by 6 bases and J by 1 base, with 10 bases left in between. CDR3 length: 14 amino acids.

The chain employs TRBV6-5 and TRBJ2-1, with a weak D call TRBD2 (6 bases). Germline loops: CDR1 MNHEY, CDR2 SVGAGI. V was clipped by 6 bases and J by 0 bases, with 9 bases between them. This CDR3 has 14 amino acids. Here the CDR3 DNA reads TGTGCCAGCAGGATGGAGGGCTCCTACAATGAGCAGTTCTTC. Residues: CASRMEGSYNEQFF.